This T cell receptor (beta chain) was captured by sequencing in a study of CD8 T cells in Susac syndrome. On this clonotype: Its antigen is unidentified.

General study findings and limits: The relatively small number of individuals in the TCR sequencing and HLA analysis was acknowledged by the study.

RNA totalling roughly 0.5 to 1 ug underwent reverse transcription with random hexamers. The authors amplified TCR beta CDR3 across 54 Vbeta and 13 Jbeta using immunoSEQ multiplex PCR. From the immunoSEQ multiplex PCR reads, TCRdb called clonotypes with MiXCR, one entry per CDR3 protein. This sample has some 180,000 distinct CDR3 sequences; approximately 95% occur once, and the top ten carry approximately 0.098%. Between the trimmed V and J ends, which lost 8 bases and 3 bases, there was a span of 14 bases. The CDR3 is 12 residues long. Per the germline V gene, CDR1 is GTSNPN and CDR2 is SVGIG (reference sequence). Sequencing of TCR beta was carried out in blood CD8+ and CD4+ T cells.

The chain carries TRBV30 and TRBJ2-7, with a weak D call TRBD2 (5 bases). Specimen: CD4+ T cells from PBMCs. This clonotype was obtained from a human donor in good health. The CDR3 region is CATSGGGYEQYF. The CDR3 DNA reads as TGTGCCACCAGCGGTGGAGGCTACGAGCAGTACTTC.